A selection of T cell receptor beta chains follows, all from one sample in a study of blood T cell repertoires in COVID-19. Profiling relied on immunoSEQ multiplex PCR, and the TCRdb table lists in-frame clones only, not all of them. The sample shows about 94,000 clones, approximately 84% of them seen only once. The specimen sequenced was peripheral blood. Every receptor here comes from a man between 60 and 70 years old with acute or convalescent COVID-19. The CDR3 runs from the conserved cysteine through the conserved F or W. A D gene is named only where the DNA matches it firmly. The size field is filled for only some rows; it gives once, few, many or a size class.

clone size: -; V gene: TRBV6-2/TRBV6-3; D gene: TRBD1; CDR3 protein: CASSYGTGGGENIQYF
clone size: -; V gene: TRBV5-4; D gene: TRBD2; CDR3 protein: CASSLLAGGPTDTQYF
clone size: -; V gene: TRBV30; D gene: -; CDR3 protein: CAWTFRNEKLFF
clone size: -; V gene: TRBV15; D gene: TRBD1; CDR3 protein: CATTRDRGSGANVLTF
clone size: -; V gene: TRBV13; D gene: TRBD1; CDR3 protein: CASSLDEGQGSRNGYTF
clone size: -; V gene: TRBV19; D gene: TRBD1; CDR3 protein: CATHSRGHTEAFF
clone size: -; V gene: TRBV19; D gene: -; CDR3 protein: CASETNTEAFF
clone size: few; V gene: TRBV5-1; D gene: -; CDR3 protein: CASSLEGAYGYTF
clone size: -; V gene: TRBV10-3; D gene: TRBD2; CDR3 protein: CAISEGSSGGGGGVRDTQYF
clone size: -; V gene: TRBV29-1; D gene: -; CDR3 protein: CSVFDSTNTEAFF
clone size: -; V gene: TRBV12-3/TRBV12-4; D gene: -; CDR3 protein: CASSFSGEQYF
clone size: -; V gene: TRBV6-1; D gene: TRBD1; CDR3 protein: CASSEGGTGRDTQYF
clone size: -; V gene: TRBV6-6; D gene: -; CDR3 protein: CASSSRRGQGSYEQYF
clone size: -; V gene: TRBV5-1; D gene: TRBD1; CDR3 protein: CASSLDPQQGVNEKLFF
clone size: -; V gene: TRBV12-3/TRBV12-4; D gene: -; CDR3 protein: CASSFGWRDTQYF
clone size: -; V gene: TRBV5-1; D gene: -; CDR3 protein: CASSFQDFNTEAFF
clone size: few; V gene: TRBV6-1; D gene: TRBD1; CDR3 protein: CASSEVPGQVFYGYTF
clone size: -; V gene: TRBV4-2; D gene: TRBD1; CDR3 protein: CASSQDRQGDYGYTF
clone size: -; V gene: TRBV5-1; D gene: -; CDR3 protein: CASSVTDPEKVYF
clone size: -; V gene: TRBV30; D gene: -; CDR3 protein: CASQTYNEQFF
clone size: -; V gene: TRBV6-5; D gene: -; CDR3 protein: CASSYGTPRRGAEAFF
clone size: few; V gene: TRBV4-1; D gene: -; CDR3 protein: CASSQDYGELFF
clone size: -; V gene: TRBV7-3; D gene: TRBD1; CDR3 protein: CASSSGTGEYGELFF
clone size: -; V gene: TRBV5-1; D gene: -; CDR3 protein: CASSLDPQSGANVLTF
clone size: -; V gene: TRBV29-1; D gene: TRBD1; CDR3 protein: CSVKGQSYTEAFF
clone size: once; V gene: TRBV7-2; D gene: TRBD1; CDR3 protein: CASSSQGAPGNTIYF
clone size: -; V gene: TRBV5-4; D gene: -; CDR3 protein: CASSLNAGAGANVLTF